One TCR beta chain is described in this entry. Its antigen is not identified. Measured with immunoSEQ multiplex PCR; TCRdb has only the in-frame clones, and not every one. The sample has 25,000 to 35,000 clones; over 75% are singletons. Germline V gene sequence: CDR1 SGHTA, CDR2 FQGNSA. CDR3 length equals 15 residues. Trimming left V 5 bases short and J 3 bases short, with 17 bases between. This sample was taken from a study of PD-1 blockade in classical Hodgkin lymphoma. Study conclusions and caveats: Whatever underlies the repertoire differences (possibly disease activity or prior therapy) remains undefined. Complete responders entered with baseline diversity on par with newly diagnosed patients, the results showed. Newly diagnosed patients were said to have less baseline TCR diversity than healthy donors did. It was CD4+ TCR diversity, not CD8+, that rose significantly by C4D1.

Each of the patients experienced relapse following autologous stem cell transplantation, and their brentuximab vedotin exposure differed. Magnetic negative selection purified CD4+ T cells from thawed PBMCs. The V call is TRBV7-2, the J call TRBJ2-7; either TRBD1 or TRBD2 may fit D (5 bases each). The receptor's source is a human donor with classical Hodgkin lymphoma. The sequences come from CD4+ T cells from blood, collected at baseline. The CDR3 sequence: CASSPTLGRSYEQYF. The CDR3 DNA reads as TGTGCCAGCAGCCCGACCTTGGGACGGAGCTACGAGCAGTACTTC.